This T cell receptor (beta chain) was captured in a study of blood T cell repertoires in COVID-19. Study summary: Collection of acute and convalescent COVID-19 samples took place in the United States, Italy and Spain. PBMCs, B-cell-depleted T cells, or T cells provided the cDNA or gDNA that made up the material.

Authors' methods: Amplification of reference gene primers provided the estimated nucleated cell counts. The protocol was immunoSEQ multiplex PCR, while the TCRdb copy is restricted to in-frame clones and leaves out a portion. Clonal size and the V and J genes are those of that table, whereas D and trimming came from the DNA. The sample shows approximately 45,000 clones, around four fifths of them seen only once. V was clipped by 4 bases and J by 4 bases; unmatched bases: 4. Germline values: CDR1 WSHSY, CDR2 SAAADI. The CDR3 has 14 residues. This sequence joins TRBV10-2 and TRBJ1-1, with TRBD1 matching over 9 bases. The sample taken for sequencing was peripheral blood. This TCR derives from a woman at least 80 years old with acute or convalescent COVID-19. CDR3 DNA: TGCGCCAGCAGTGTAGGACAGGGGACCACTGAAGCTTTCTTT. Its translation is CASSVGQGTTEAFF.